This is a list of T cell receptor beta chains from one sample in a study of cytomegalovirus exposure and HLA in healthy donors. Repertoires were generated with immunoSEQ multiplex PCR, while TCRdb's copy carries only in-frame clones and drops some. This sample has some 130,000 clones, with around 80% found just once. The specimen sequenced was PBMCs. These receptors all stem from a man aged 40-49 years in good health and CMV-seropositive. CDR3s include the opening cysteine and the closing phenylalanine or tryptophan. The D gene is left open where the match is weak. Where a row states a size, it is once, few, many or the class of an expanded clone; other rows omit it.

clone_size	d_call	j_call	v_call	cdr3_nt	cdr3_aa
-	-	TRBJ1-2	TRBV27	TGTGCCAGCGGGAATGTCGGAGGGGTTAATGGCTACACCTTC	CASGNVGGVNGYTF
-	-	TRBJ1-4	TRBV14	TGTGCCAGCAGCCAAGATATTCAGGAAAACGAAAAACTGTTTTTT	CASSQDIQENEKLFF
-	TRBD1	TRBJ1-2	TRBV5-1	TGCGCCAGCAGCCGAGGGGGCGAGGGCTATGGCTACACCTTC	CASSRGGEGYGYTF
-	TRBD1	TRBJ2-7	TRBV11-3	TGTGCCAGCAGCTCAGGACAGGGGTTTGGCGAGCAGTACTTC	CASSSGQGFGEQYF
-	TRBD1	TRBJ2-7	TRBV7-9	TGTGCCAGCAGCATAACGGGACAGGGAATCCACGAGCAGTACTTC	CASSITGQGIHEQYF
few	TRBD2	TRBJ2-3	TRBV27	TGTGCCAGCTCGACTAGCGGGAGGGTAGATACGCAGTATTTT	CASSTSGRVDTQYF
few	TRBD2	TRBJ2-7	TRBV5-1	TGCGCCAGCAGCGACGGTACTAGCGGGAGGTCGTACGAGCAGTACTTC	CASSDGTSGRSYEQYF
-	TRBD1	TRBJ2-7	TRBV4-1	TGCGCCAGCCGACTTCGACAGGGGTCCTACGAGCAGTACTTC	CASRLRQGSYEQYF
-	TRBD1	TRBJ1-3	TRBV30	TGTGCCTGGTGCCCGGGACAGGGCTCTGGAAACACCATATATTTT	CAWCPGQGSGNTIYF
-	-	TRBJ2-1	TRBV5-1	TGCGCCAGCAGCCCAGACTACGCCTCCTACAATGAGCAGTTCTTC	CASSPDYASYNEQFF
once	-	TRBJ1-1	TRBV27	TGTGCCAGCTCATCGGTGTATCGGAACACTGAAGCTTTCTTT	CASSSVYRNTEAFF
-	-	TRBJ1-5	TRBV6-1	TGTGCCAGCAGTGAAAAATTCAGGCCGGATAGCAATCAGCCCCAGCATTTT	CASSEKFRPDSNQPQHF
-	-	TRBJ2-7	TRBV7-8	TGTGCCAGCAGCTTAGGCGGGAGAGGGGGCTACGAGCAGTACTTC	CASSLGGRGGYEQYF
-	-	TRBJ2-7	TRBV10-3	TGTGCCATCAGGGACAGAGACTACGAGCAGTACTTC	CAIRDRDYEQYF
few	-	TRBJ1-2	TRBV18	TGTGCCAGCTCACCAGGGCACCATTCTAACTATGGCTACACCTTC	CASSPGHHSNYGYTF
-	TRBD2	TRBJ2-2	TRBV27	TGTGCCAGTCGGAGTAGCGGGAGAATGCCGAACACCGGGGAGCTGTTTTTT	CASRSSGRMPNTGELFF
-	TRBD2	TRBJ2-2	TRBV7-6	TGTGCCAGCAGCTGGGGACTAGCGGGAGACGCCGGGGAGCTGTTTTTT	CASSWGLAGDAGELFF
-	-	TRBJ1-2	TRBV27	TGTGCCAGCAGCCTCCAGGCGGGGGTCGGCTACACCTTC	CASSLQAGVGYTF
-	TRBD1	TRBJ1-4	TRBV9	TGTGCCAGCAGCGGACAGGGTGGTAATGAAAAACTGTTTTTT	CASSGQGGNEKLFF
-	-	TRBJ1-1	TRBV27	TGTGCCAGCAGTCCTCAGGGGACTACTTATTTGGACACTGAAGCTTTCTTT	CASSPQGTTYLDTEAFF
once	-	TRBJ1-1	TRBV2	TGTGCCAGCAGTGAAAGAGGGAACACTGAAGCTTTCTTT	CASSERGNTEAFF
-	-	TRBJ1-4	TRBV7-9	TGTGCCAGCAGCTCAGCCCTCCAGGGGAGAACTAATGAAAAACTGTTTTTT	CASSSALQGRTNEKLFF
few	-	TRBJ2-3	TRBV29-1	TGCAGCGTCACGACAGGTACAGATACGCAGTATTTT	CSVTTGTDTQYF
few	TRBD1	TRBJ2-7	TRBV30	TGTGCCTGGAGGGGGGACAGGCTCGGAGAGCAGTACTTC	CAWRGDRLGEQYF
-	-	TRBJ2-7	TRBV19	TGTGCCAGTAGTAAACAGGGAACCTACGAGCAGTACTTC	CASSKQGTYEQYF
-	TRBD1	TRBJ1-1	TRBV6-5	TGTGCCAGCAGCGACAGGGGGCGCGAAGCTTTCTTT	CASSDRGREAFF
-	-	TRBJ2-7	TRBV28	TGTGCCAGCAGTCAAACAGGGCCGTCCTACGAGCAGTACTTC	CASSQTGPSYEQYF
-	-	TRBJ2-5	TRBV10-2	TGCGCCAGCAGTGCCTGGGTTAGCGCGGAGACCCAGTACTTC	CASSAWVSAETQYF
-	TRBD2	TRBJ2-1	TRBV27	TGTGCCAGCAGTTCTCGATTTAGCGGGAGCGGCTACAATGAGCAGTTCTTC	CASSSRFSGSGYNEQFF
few	TRBD1	TRBJ1-1	TRBV7-9	TGTGCCAGCAGCTTAGTAGTCGTCGACAGGGGGGTTTGGGGTACTGAAGCTTTCTTT	CASSLVVVDRGVWGTEAFF
-	TRBD1	TRBJ2-7	TRBV19	TGTGCCAGTAGTGCGACAGGGGGTGGCGAGCAGTACTTC	CASSATGGGEQYF
once	TRBD2	TRBJ2-5	TRBV19	TGTGCCAGTACCGTGACTAGCGGGAGTGAGACCCAGTACTTC	CASTVTSGSETQYF
-	-	TRBJ2-7	TRBV5-4	TGTGCCAGCAGCCCACTAGGCTACGAGCAGTACTTC	CASSPLGYEQYF
few	-	TRBJ2-1	TRBV6-5	TGTGCCAGCAGTTACCGGGAAGAGCAGTTCTTC	CASSYREEQFF
-	-	TRBJ1-1	TRBV18	TGTGCCAGCTCACCCCCGTTGGGGCCGGACACTGAAGCTTTCTTT	CASSPPLGPDTEAFF
-	-	TRBJ2-2	TRBV18	TGTGCCAGCTCACCGCCGGTGGGCGAGACCGGGGAGCTGTTTTTT	CASSPPVGETGELFF
few	-	TRBJ2-2	TRBV5-1	TGCGCCAGCAGCTTGAACAACCTGAACACCGGGGAGCTGTTTTTT	CASSLNNLNTGELFF
-	TRBD2	TRBJ2-7	TRBV7-8	TGTGCCAGCAGCCCGCGGGGGATTGTGTACGAGCAGTACTTC	CASSPRGIVYEQYF